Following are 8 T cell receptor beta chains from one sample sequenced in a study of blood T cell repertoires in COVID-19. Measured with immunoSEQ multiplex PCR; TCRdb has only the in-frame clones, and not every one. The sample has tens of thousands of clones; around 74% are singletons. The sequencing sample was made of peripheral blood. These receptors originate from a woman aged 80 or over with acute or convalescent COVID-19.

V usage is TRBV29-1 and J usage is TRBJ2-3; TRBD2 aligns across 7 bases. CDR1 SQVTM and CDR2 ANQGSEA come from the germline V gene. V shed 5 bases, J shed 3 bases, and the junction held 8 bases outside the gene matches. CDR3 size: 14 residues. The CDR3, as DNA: TGCAGCGTTCAAGCGGGGAGTAGGACAGATACGCAGTATTTT. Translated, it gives CSVQAGSRTDTQYF.

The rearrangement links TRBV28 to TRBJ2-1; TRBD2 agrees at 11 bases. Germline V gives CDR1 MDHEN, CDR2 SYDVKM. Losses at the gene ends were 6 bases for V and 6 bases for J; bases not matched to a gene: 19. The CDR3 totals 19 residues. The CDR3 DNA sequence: TGTGCCAGCAGGTTGATGCGGGGACTAGCGGTTCCCCGAGTCAATGAGCAGTTCTTC. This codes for CASRLMRGLAVPRVNEQFF.

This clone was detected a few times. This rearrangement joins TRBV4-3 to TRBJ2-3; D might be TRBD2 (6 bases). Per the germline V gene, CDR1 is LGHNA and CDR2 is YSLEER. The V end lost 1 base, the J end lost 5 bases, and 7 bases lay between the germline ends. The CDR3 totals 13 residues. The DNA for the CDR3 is TGCGCCAGCAGCCAAGCGGGAGTAGATACGCAGTATTTT. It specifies CASSQAGVDTQYF.

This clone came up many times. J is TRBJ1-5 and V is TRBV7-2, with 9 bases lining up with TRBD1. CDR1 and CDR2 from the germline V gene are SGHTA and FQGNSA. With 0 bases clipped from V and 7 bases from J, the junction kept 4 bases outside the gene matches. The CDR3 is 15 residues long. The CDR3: CASSLAGTGKQPQHF. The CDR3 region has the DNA TGTGCCAGCAGCTTAGCCGGGACAGGGAAACAGCCCCAGCATTTT. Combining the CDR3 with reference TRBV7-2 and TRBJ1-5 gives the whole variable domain GAGVSQSPSNKVTEKGKDVELRCDPISGHTALYWYRQSLGQGLEFLIYFQGNSAPDKSGLPSDRFSAERTGGSVSTLTIQRTQQEDSAVYLCASSLAGTGKQPQHFGDGTRLSIL.

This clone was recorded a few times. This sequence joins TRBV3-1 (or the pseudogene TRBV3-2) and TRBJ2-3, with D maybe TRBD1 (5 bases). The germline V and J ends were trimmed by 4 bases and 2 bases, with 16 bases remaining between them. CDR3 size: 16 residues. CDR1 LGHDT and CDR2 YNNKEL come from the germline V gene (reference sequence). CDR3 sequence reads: CASSRAGSYFTDTQYF. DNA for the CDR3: TGTGCCAGCAGCCGCGCAGGGTCTTACTTCACAGATACGCAGTATTTT.

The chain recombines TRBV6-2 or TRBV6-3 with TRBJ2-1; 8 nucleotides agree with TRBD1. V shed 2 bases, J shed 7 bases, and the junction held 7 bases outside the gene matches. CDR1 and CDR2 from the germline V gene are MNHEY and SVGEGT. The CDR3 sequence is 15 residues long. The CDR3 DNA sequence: TGTGCCAGCAGTTACACCAGGACAGGGAGGAATGAGCAGTTCTTC. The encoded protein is CASSYTRTGRNEQFF.

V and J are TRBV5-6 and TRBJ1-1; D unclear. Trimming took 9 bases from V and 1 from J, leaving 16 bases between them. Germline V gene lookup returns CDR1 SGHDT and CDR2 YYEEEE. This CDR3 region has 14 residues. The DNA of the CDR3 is TGTGCCACTACACGAGCGGGGTGGAACACTGAAGCTTTCTTT. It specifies CATTRAGWNTEAFF.

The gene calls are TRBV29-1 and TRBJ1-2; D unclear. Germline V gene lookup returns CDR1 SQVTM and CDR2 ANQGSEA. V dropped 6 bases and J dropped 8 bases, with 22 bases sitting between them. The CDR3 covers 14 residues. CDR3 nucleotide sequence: TGCAGCGTCGGGGTGATGGGGAGTGTTAGGGGCTACACCTTC. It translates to CSVGVMGSVRGYTF.